This passage covers 22 T cell receptor beta chains from one sample sequenced in a study of vaccination effects on CD4 cells after COVID-19 (dated by TCRdb to 2022 to 2024). The ViraFEST assay stimulated PBMC with viral peptide pools and then used TCR sequencing to identify antigen-specific CD4+ T cell clonotypes by expansion. After around 11 days of culture, CD4+ T cells were isolated with the EasySep CD4+ T cell isolation kit. The absence of prior SARS-CoV-2 infection in healthy vaccine recipients was confirmed by negative nucleocapsid antibodies before and after vaccination. Their cognate antigens are unknown. Receptor amplification or capture employed the immunoSEQ multiplex PCR assay. This is the immuneACCESS table as TCRdb keeps it, with only in-frame sequences that have V and J called. A part of the clones is gone; compared with another copy, unresolved V genes explain less than half, and the rest is unexplained. In all, the sample holds 20,000 to 25,000 clones, and about three quarters of those were seen once. The ten largest clonotypes hold 5% of the sample.

The source was CD4+ T cells from PBMCs cultured with SARS-CoV-2 spike peptides, collected before COVID-19 vaccination. The cell subset or site label on this specimen signifies: SARS-CoV-2 spike overlapping peptide pool stimulation. The receptor source for this set is a human donor who received a COVID-19 vaccine.

The sample holds a few counts of this clone. This chain links TRBV7-8 with TRBJ1-1; D remains ambiguous. Deletions cut 1 base from V and 5 bases from J, with 8 bases between. Germline loops: CDR1 SGHVS, CDR2 FQNEAQ. The CDR3 totals 13 residues. CDR3 protein: CASSLVGPTEAFF. CDR3 nucleotides: TGTGCCAGCAGCTTAGTAGGGCCTACTGAAGCTTTCTTT. Together with reference TRBV7-8 and TRBJ1-1, the CDR3 gives the full variable domain: GAGVSQSPRYKVAKRGQDVALRCDPISGHVSLFWYQQALGQGPEFLTYFQNEAQLDKSGLPSDRFFAERPEGSVSTLKIQRTQQEDSAVYLCASSLVGPTEAFFGQGTRLTVV.

The sample holds a few counts of this clone. The J gene is TRBJ1-5, the V gene TRBV27; D is possibly TRBD1 (6 bases). V lost 0 bases and J 4 bases, leaving 13 bases between the germline ends. From germline, CDR1 is MNHEY and CDR2 SMNVEV (reference sequence). The CDR3 totals 16 residues. CDR3 sequence reads: CASSLSPTGTNQPQHF. The CDR3 DNA is TGTGCCAGCAGTTTATCCCCCACAGGGACGAATCAGCCCCAGCATTTT.

This clone was recorded a few times. This sequence joins TRBV2 and TRBJ1-2; the D is unclear. Trimming shortened V by 1 base and J by 4 bases, and 7 bases separated the two germline ends. The CDR3 runs 13 residues. The germline gives CDR1 SNHLY, CDR2 FYNNEI. The CDR3 region is CASSEGQSYGYTF. In DNA form, the CDR3 reads TGTGCCAGCAGTGAAGGTCAGAGCTATGGCTACACCTTC.

This clone was detected a few times. The chain uses TRBV5-1 and TRBJ1-2; a possible D gene is TRBD1 (6 bases). V lost 5 bases, J lost 2 bases, and 7 bases lay in between. The CDR3 length is 12 residues. Germline V lookup: CDR1 SGHRS, CDR2 YFSETQ. In nucleotides, the CDR3 is TGCGCCAGCAGGGGGGCGAACTATGGCTACACCTTC. Translated: CASRGANYGYTF.

The chain has TRBV30 and TRBJ1-1; 10 bases agree with TRBD1. Germline CDR1 and CDR2: GTSNPN and SVGIG (reference sequence). The junction had 5 bases not matched to a gene; V was cut back by 2 bases and J by 11 bases. The CDR3 has 12 amino acids. CDR3 in amino acids: CAWSLTGGHAFF. In nucleotides, the CDR3 is TGTGCCTGGAGTCTGACAGGGGGCCACGCTTTCTTT.

V gene TRBV5-1 combines with J gene TRBJ2-2, with unresolved D. CDR1 is SGHRS and CDR2 is YFSETQ in the germline V gene. CDR3 length equals 14 residues. The ends were cut back, 1 base at V and 2 bases at J, with 6 bases in the middle. CDR3 nucleotides: TGCGCCAGCAGCTTGCCGAAAAACACCGGGGAGCTGTTTTTT. It yields the protein CASSLPKNTGELFF.

This rearrangement joins TRBV7-9 to TRBJ1-3; no firm D call. The length of the CDR3 is 17 residues. The germline CDR1 and CDR2 sequences are SEHNR and FQNEAQ (reference sequence). V was cut by 1 base and J by 0 bases, with 13 bases left in between. CDR3 DNA: TGTGCCAGCAGCTTAGAAAGTAGGCCGAGCTCTGGAAACACCATATATTTT. It translates to CASSLESRPSSGNTIYF.

The gene calls are TRBV6-1 and TRBJ2-2; D may be TRBD2 (5 bases). Germline V gives CDR1 MNHNS, CDR2 SASEGT. V lost 3 bases and J 2 bases, leaving 16 bases between the germline ends. CDR3 size: 17 residues. CDR3 nucleotides: TGTGCCAGCAGTGATAGGTCAACTAGTTACAACACCGGGGAGCTGTTTTTT. Residues: CASSDRSTSYNTGELFF.

This clone was seen a handful of times. V usage is TRBV12-3 or TRBV12-4 and J usage is TRBJ2-7; TRBD1 aligns across 7 bases. The CDR3 is made up of 12 amino acids. V was pared by 5 bases and J by 5 bases, with 3 bases of the junction left unmatched. In nucleotides, the CDR3 is TGTGCCAGCAGTCGGACAGGCGACGAGCAGTACTTC. This codes for CASSRTGDEQYF.

The chain has TRBV2 and TRBJ2-7; 8 bases fit TRBD2. CDR1 and CDR2 (germline): SNHLY, FYNNEI. This CDR3 is 16 amino acids long. With 1 base clipped from V and 3 bases from J, the junction kept 8 bases outside the gene matches. This CDR3 is CASSEGSGGLDYEQYF. The DNA for the CDR3 is TGTGCCAGCAGTGAAGGTTCGGGGGGGCTTGACTACGAGCAGTACTTC.

The chain uses TRBV6-5 and TRBJ2-7; D may be TRBD1 (10 bases). Germline V gene lookup returns CDR1 MNHEY and CDR2 SVGAGI. The CDR3 sequence is 15 residues long. Trimming left V 7 bases short and J 2 bases short, with 18 bases between. The CDR3 protein is CASTAGGTGAYEQYF. As DNA, the CDR3 is TGTGCCAGCACCGCGGGAGGGACAGGGGCCTACGAGCAGTACTTC.

The chain carries TRBV5-1 and TRBJ2-2, with a possible D match to TRBD1 (6 bases). V was clipped by 6 bases and J by 0 bases, with 12 bases between them. Germline loops: CDR1 SGHRS, CDR2 YFSETQ. This CDR3 is built from 15 residues. The CDR3 region is CASTWGTPNTGELFF. The DNA of the CDR3 is TGCGCCAGCACCTGGGGGACACCGAACACCGGGGAGCTGTTTTTT.

The J gene is TRBJ1-2, the V gene TRBV12-3 or TRBV12-4, with TRBD1 as a possible D gene (5 bases). Deletions cut 7 bases from V and 2 bases from J, with 11 bases between. The CDR3 is 13 amino acids. This CDR3 is CASNQGDNYGYTF. DNA for the CDR3: TGTGCCAGCAATCAGGGAGACAACTATGGCTACACCTTC.

The rearrangement links TRBV3-1 (or the pseudogene TRBV3-2) to TRBJ1-6; tentatively, D is TRBD1 (5 bases). This CDR3 has 13 residues. Germline loops: CDR1 LGHDT, CDR2 YNNKEL (reference sequence). V lost 4 bases and J 9 bases, leaving 10 bases between the germline ends. CDR3 nucleotide sequence: TGTGCCAGCAGCCTCCAGGGTACTTCACCCCTCCACTTT. It specifies CASSLQGTSPLHF.

V usage is TRBV18 and J usage is TRBJ2-3, with TRBD2 matching over 9 bases. This CDR3 contains 15 residues. The V gene end was trimmed by 4 bases and the J gene end by 0 bases; junction bases not matched to a gene: 2. In germline, CDR1 is KGHSH, CDR2 LQKENI. CDR3 sequence reads: CASSRREGSTDTQYF. CDR3 in DNA: TGTGCCAGCTCACGGCGGGAGGGCAGCACAGATACGCAGTATTTT.

The J gene is TRBJ1-5, the V gene TRBV27; possible D gene TRBD1, 6 bases. The CDR3 has 15 residues. Germline V gene sequence: CDR1 MNHEY, CDR2 SMNVEV (reference sequence). The V and J ends lost 3 bases and 4 bases respectively, with 13 bases between them. CDR3 nucleotides: TGTGCCAGCAGTTTGTCAGGGGAGGCGAATCAGCCCCAGCATTTT. It yields the protein CASSLSGEANQPQHF.

The J gene is TRBJ1-6, the V gene TRBV6-5; the D is unclear. Per the germline V gene, CDR1 is MNHEY and CDR2 is SVGAGI. V was pared by 7 bases and J by 4 bases, with 5 bases between. The CDR3 is 12 amino acids. The CDR3 DNA sequence: TGTGCCAGCAAGGAGTATAATTCACCCCTCCACTTT. It specifies CASKEYNSPLHF.

This rearrangement joins TRBV2 to TRBJ1-6; no firm D call. This CDR3 is 14 amino acids long. Trimming took 1 base from V and 7 from J, leaving 8 bases between them. In germline, CDR1 is SNHLY, CDR2 FYNNEI. The CDR3 loop is CASSEGQNNSPLHF. CDR3 nucleotide sequence: TGTGCCAGCAGTGAAGGTCAGAACAATTCACCCCTCCACTTT. The full variable domain, its missing parts supplied by reference TRBV2 and TRBJ1-6, is EPEVTQTPSHQVTQMGQEVILRCVPISNHLYFYWYRQILGQKVEFLVSFYNNEISEKSEIFDDQFSVERPDGSNFTLKIRSTKLEDSAMYFCASSEGQNNSPLHFGNGTRLTVT.

The rearrangement links TRBV4-1 to TRBJ2-5, with D hard to call. Trimming removed 0 bases at V and 5 bases at J, with 13 bases between. Germline lookup yields CDR1 MGHRA and CDR2 YSYEKL. This CDR3 has 15 residues. DNA for the CDR3: TGCGCCAGCAGCCAAGATCCTTGGATGGGGGAGACCCAGTACTTC. Amino acids: CASSQDPWMGETQYF.

This clone has just one count. The J gene is TRBJ1-1, the V gene TRBV4-1, with TRBD1 as a possible D gene (5 bases). Germline-derived CDR1 and CDR2 are MGHRA and YSYEKL. Trimming removed 0 bases at V and 6 bases at J, with 14 bases between. The length of the CDR3 is 15 residues. The CDR3 DNA is TGCGCCAGCAGCCAAGATGCAGGGCCGGCCCCTGAAGCTTTCTTT. Its protein product is CASSQDAGPAPEAFF.

The chain recombines TRBV11-3 with TRBJ1-1; D not certain. Trimming shortened V by 7 bases and J by 6 bases, and 18 bases separated the two germline ends. Germline V CDR1 and CDR2: SGHNT, YENEEA. The CDR3 consists of 14 residues. The CDR3 spells CASTTSFVGPEAFF. The CDR3 DNA sequence: TGTGCCAGCACCACGTCGTTCGTGGGTCCTGAAGCTTTCTTT. Using reference TRBV11-3 and TRBJ1-1 for the parts outside the CDR3, the full variable domain is EAGVVQSPRYKIIEKKQPVAFWCNPISGHNTLYWYLQNLGQGPELLIRYENEEAVDDSQLPKDRFSAERLKGVDSTLKIQPAELGDSAVYLCASTTSFVGPEAFFGQGTRLTVV.

The chain employs TRBV11-2 and TRBJ2-5, with D unclear. V was shortened by 3 bases and J by 2 bases, with 10 bases between the two germline ends. The CDR3 is made up of 14 amino acids. Germline V CDR1 and CDR2: SGHAT, FQNNGV. CDR3 nucleotides: TGTGCCAGCAGCTTTTCCAGAACTCAAGAGACCCAGTACTTC. Translated, it gives CASSFSRTQETQYF.